The next 21 T cell receptor beta chains were all read from a single sample in a study of identical twins. TCRdb analysed the 5' RACE reads with MiXCR anew, one entry per CDR3 protein. The repertoire holds under 400,000 distinct CDR3 sequences, with roughly 9% as singletons. Sequencing was done on a sample of naive T cells sorted from blood. These receptors all stem from a woman in her forties or fifties in good health.

This clonotype was counted at least ten times. CDR3 nucleotide sequence: TGTGCCAGCAGTTCAGGACAGGGGGGAACTGAAGCTTTCTTT. Translation gives CASSSGQGGTEAFF. This rearrangement joins TRBV12-3 or TRBV12-4 to TRBJ1-1; 10 bases map to TRBD1. The CDR3 has 14 residues. Germline trimming cut 4 bases from V and 5 bases from J; bases unmatched to any gene: 4.

This clonotype has a single count. CDR3 coding DNA: TGTGCCACCCAAATGGGTAGCAATCAGCCCCAGCATTTT. It encodes CATQMGSNQPQHF. The chain has TRBV6-5 and TRBJ1-5, with D unclear. Deletions cut 10 bases from V and 0 bases from J, with 10 bases between. This CDR3 comprises 13 residues. CDR1 MNHEY and CDR2 SVGAGI come from the germline V gene.

The table lists this clonotype with many counts. The gene calls are TRBV2 and TRBJ2-3; 7 bases are a match to TRBD2. This CDR3 is built from 13 residues. After removal of 6 bases from V and 1 base from J, the junction contained 1 base not matched to a gene. Looked up from germline, CDR1 is SNHLY and CDR2 is FYNNEI. This CDR3 reads CASSGRRTDTQYF. CDR3 nucleotide sequence: TGTGCCAGCAGCGGGAGGCGCACAGATACGCAGTATTTT.

This clonotype was observed a few times. This chain uses TRBV10-3 with TRBJ2-7; tentatively, D is TRBD1 (5 bases). Trimming removed 10 bases from V and 4 bases from J, with 17 bases in between. The CDR3 runs to 13 residues. Germline V gives CDR1 ENHRY, CDR2 SYGVKD. The DNA of the CDR3 is TGTGCCACCCAAATGGCAGGGTCTTACGAGCAGTACGTC. It translates to CATQMAGSYEQYV.

This clonotype was seen more than once but under ten times. The chain recombines TRBV18 with TRBJ2-3, with TRBD1 as a possible D gene (5 bases). V dropped 4 bases and J dropped 4 bases, with 33 bases sitting between them. CDR1 and CDR2 from the germline V gene are KGHSH and LQKENI. CDR3 length: 21 residues. CDR3 coding DNA: TGTGCCAGCTCACGAGGACCCCCCGCGAGACTGCCTAATAGGGGCCCAGATACGCAGTATTTT. It yields the protein CASSRGPPARLPNRGPDTQYF. Full variable domain (remainder filled in from reference TRBV18 and TRBJ2-3): NAGVMQNPRHLVRRRGQEARLRCSPMKGHSHVYWYRQLPEEGLKFMVYLQKENIIDESGMPKERFSAEFPKEGPSILRIQQVVRGDSAAYFCASSRGPPARLPNRGPDTQYFGPGTRLTVL.

This clonotype was seen many times. The chain uses TRBV11-2 and TRBJ2-7; the D gene could be TRBD1 or TRBD2 (6 bases each). Trimming pared 5 bases from V and 2 bases from J, leaving 19 bases between. The CDR3 is made up of 16 amino acids. The germline CDR1 and CDR2 sequences are SGHAT and FQNNGV. CDR3 amino acids: CASSPQGRGNPYEQYF. In DNA, the CDR3 is TGTGCCAGCAGCCCCCAGGGGCGGGGCAACCCCTACGAGCAGTACTTC. Drawing the rest from reference TRBV11-2 and TRBJ2-7, the complete variable domain is EAGVAQSPRYKIIEKRQSVAFWCNPISGHATLYWYQQILGQGPKLLIQFQNNGVVDDSQLPKDRFSAERLKGVDSTLKIQPAKLEDSAVYLCASSPQGRGNPYEQYFGPGTRLTVT.

V is TRBV2 and J is TRBJ2-1; no firm D call. The CDR3 covers 10 residues. Germline V gene sequence: CDR1 SNHLY, CDR2 FYNNEI. Trimming took off 8 bases at V and 7 bases at J, with 6 bases between the two ends. The CDR3 coding sequence is TGTGCCAGCGATATGAATGAGCAGTTCTTC. This gives the protein CASDMNEQFF.

The chain uses TRBV6-1 and TRBJ2-7, with D perhaps TRBD1 (6 bases). There are 14 residues in the CDR3. The V end was cut by 8 bases, the J end by 1 base, with 15 bases between. Germline values: CDR1 MNHNS, CDR2 SASEGT. The CDR3 sequence: CASWGQGRSYEQYV. The CDR3 DNA reads as TGTGCCAGCTGGGGGCAGGGAAGGTCCTACGAGCAGTACGTC.

A few counts support this clonotype. V and J are TRBV12-3 or TRBV12-4 and TRBJ1-1; D not resolved. The CDR3 contains 14 residues. Trimming took 5 bases from V and 1 from J, leaving 11 bases between them. DNA of the CDR3: TGTGCCAGCAGTCCACATTGGGGGAACACTGAAGCTTTCTTT. This gives the protein CASSPHWGNTEAFF.

This clonotype occurred a few times. This chain uses TRBV3-1 with TRBJ1-1, with D uncertain. The CDR3 sequence is 14 residues long. The V gene lost 1 base and the J gene lost 8 bases, with 14 bases spanning the gap. Germline lookup yields CDR1 LGHDT and CDR2 YNNKEL (reference sequence). CDR3: CASSQVGGGGEAFF. The CDR3 bases are TGTGCCAGCAGCCAAGTGGGAGGAGGAGGGGAAGCTTTCTTT.

This chain links TRBV6-5 with TRBJ2-5; D unresolved. CDR3 length: 14 residues. Trimming stripped 4 bases from V and 4 bases from J, with 13 bases between. Looked up from germline, CDR1 is MNHEY and CDR2 is SVGAGI. The CDR3 is CASSSAGQRETQYF. The CDR3 nucleotides read TGTGCCAGCAGTTCCGCAGGCCAGAGAGAGACCCAGTACTTC.

The gene calls are TRBV20-1 and TRBJ2-5; the D gene is possibly TRBD2 (5 bases). Germline V lookup: CDR1 DFQATT, CDR2 SNEGSKA (reference sequence). V was trimmed by 2 bases and J by 5 bases, leaving 21 bases between them. The length of the CDR3 is 16 residues. The CDR3 nucleotides are TGCAGTGCTAGAAATTTGGGAGCAATAGAAATCGAGACCCAGTACTTC. Protein: CSARNLGAIEIETQYF.

At least ten counts were recorded for this clonotype. The chain employs TRBV12-3 or TRBV12-4 and TRBJ2-1; the D is unclear. V was cut by 1 base and J by 8 bases, with 9 bases left in between. The CDR3 runs to 13 residues. Here the CDR3 DNA reads TGTGCCAGCAGTTTAGGGCTCCCGGATGAGCAGTTCTTC. This encodes CASSLGLPDEQFF.

This clonotype occurred many times. The rearrangement links TRBV6-5 to TRBJ2-3; TRBD2 agrees at 13 bases. Per germline, CDR1 MNHEY and CDR2 SVGAGI. CDR3 length: 18 residues. Trimming cost V 4 bases and J 0 bases; bases outside gene matches: 7. The CDR3 protein is CASSSPTSGGTSTDTQYF. The CDR3 region has the DNA TGTGCCAGCAGTTCCCCGACTAGCGGGGGGACTAGCACAGATACGCAGTATTTT.

V gene TRBV5-7 combines with J gene TRBJ2-1; 8 bases line up with TRBD1. TRBV5-7 is assigned to the ORF class and has an uncertain function. V trimming: 6 bases; J trimming: 8 bases; junction bases outside the gene matches: 22. The CDR3 consists of 18 residues. In nucleotides, the CDR3 is TGTGCCAGCACCAGGGACAGGAGCCGGACTCACAAGGACTATGAGCAGTTCTTC. Protein product: CASTRDRSRTHKDYEQFF.

This chain links TRBV6-6 with TRBJ2-2, with D maybe TRBD2 (6 bases). The CDR3 is made up of 16 amino acids. V lost 0 bases, J lost 3 bases, and 11 bases lay in between. The V gene's germline CDR1 is MNHNY and CDR2 SVGAGI (reference sequence). CDR3 region: CASSYSEGRYTGELFF. CDR3 nucleotides: TGTGCCAGCAGTTACTCGGAGGGGCGTTACACCGGGGAGCTGTTTTTT.

This clonotype was counted ten times or more. The rearrangement uses TRBV5-6 and TRBJ2-5; D may be TRBD2 (7 bases). Germline V CDR1 and CDR2: SGHDT, YYEEEE. CDR3 size: 16 residues. V gave up 1 base and J gave up 2 bases, with 15 bases separating them. The CDR3 region is CASSLISRGGQETQYF. CDR3 bases: TGTGCCAGCAGCTTGATCTCGAGGGGGGGGCAAGAGACCCAGTACTTC. Combining the CDR3 with reference TRBV5-6 and TRBJ2-5 gives the whole variable domain DAGVTQSPTHLIKTRGQQVTLRCSPKSGHDTVSWYQQALGQGPQFIFQYYEEEERQRGNFPDRFSGHQFPNYSSELNVNALLLGDSALYLCASSLISRGGQETQYFGPGTRLLVL.

This clonotype occurred many times. V gene TRBV11-2 combines with J gene TRBJ2-5, with 7 nucleotides matching TRBD2. V was pared by 2 bases and J by 5 bases, with 11 bases of the junction left unmatched. CDR1 SGHAT and CDR2 FQNNGV come from the germline V gene. The CDR3 extends over 16 amino acids. CDR3 sequence (DNA): TGTGCCAGCAGCTTAAACGCGGGAGATCCTGGGGAGACCCAGTACTTC. Its protein is CASSLNAGDPGETQYF.

This clonotype appeared many times. J is TRBJ2-3 and V is TRBV11-2; D is uncertain. The CDR3 runs to 14 residues. The germline CDR1 and CDR2 sequences are SGHAT and FQNNGV. Trimming pared 2 bases from V and 7 bases from J, leaving 13 bases between. The CDR3 sequence is CASSLSSELNTQYF. The CDR3 DNA reads TGTGCCAGCAGCTTATCTTCAGAATTGAATACGCAGTATTTT.

The V call is TRBV27, the J call TRBJ1-5; a weak D match, TRBD1 (6 bases). Trimming stripped 4 bases from V and 3 bases from J, with 7 bases between. CDR1 MNHEY and CDR2 SMNVEV come from the germline V gene (reference sequence). This CDR3 comprises 13 residues. CDR3 sequence reads: CASSWGANQPQHF. CDR3 sequence (DNA): TGTGCCAGCAGTTGGGGGGCCAATCAGCCCCAGCATTTT.

The chain couples TRBV2 to TRBJ2-5; 7 nucleotides align to TRBD1. Germline V gene sequence: CDR1 SNHLY, CDR2 FYNNEI. Trimming removed 8 bases from V and 4 bases from J; junction bases left unmatched: 4. This CDR3 is 12 amino acids long. The CDR3, as DNA: TGTGCCAGCGGGACAGACGGAGAGACCCAGTACTTC. Amino acid sequence: CASGTDGETQYF.